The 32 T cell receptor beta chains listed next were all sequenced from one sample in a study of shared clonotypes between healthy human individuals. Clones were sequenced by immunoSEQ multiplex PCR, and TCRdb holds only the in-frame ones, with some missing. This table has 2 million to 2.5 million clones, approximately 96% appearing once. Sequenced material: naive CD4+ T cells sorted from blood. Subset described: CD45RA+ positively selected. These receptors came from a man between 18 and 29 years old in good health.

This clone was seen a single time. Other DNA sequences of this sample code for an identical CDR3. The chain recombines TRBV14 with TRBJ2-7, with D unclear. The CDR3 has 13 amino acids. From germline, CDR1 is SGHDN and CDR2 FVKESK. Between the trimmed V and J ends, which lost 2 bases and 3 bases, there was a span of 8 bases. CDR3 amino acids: CASSQTVSYEQYF. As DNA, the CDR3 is TGTGCCAGCAGCCAAACTGTCAGCTACGAGCAGTACTTC.

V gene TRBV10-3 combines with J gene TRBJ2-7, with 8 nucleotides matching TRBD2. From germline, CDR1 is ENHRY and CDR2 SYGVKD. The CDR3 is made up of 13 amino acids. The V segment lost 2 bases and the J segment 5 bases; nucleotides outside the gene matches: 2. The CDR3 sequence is CAISEGAGDEQYF. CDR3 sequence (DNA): TGTGCCATCAGTGAGGGAGCGGGAGACGAGCAGTACTTC.

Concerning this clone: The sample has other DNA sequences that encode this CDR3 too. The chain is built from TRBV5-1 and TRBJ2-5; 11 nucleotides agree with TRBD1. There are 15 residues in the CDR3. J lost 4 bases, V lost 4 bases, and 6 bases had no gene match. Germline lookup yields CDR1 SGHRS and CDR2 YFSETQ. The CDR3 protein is CASSVSGTGGETQYF. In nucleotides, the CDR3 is TGCGCCAGCAGCGTCTCCGGGACAGGGGGAGAGACCCAGTACTTC. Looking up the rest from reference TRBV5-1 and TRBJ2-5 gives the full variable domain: KAGVTQTPRYLIKTRGQQVTLSCSPISGHRSVSWYQQTPGQGLQFLFEYFSETQRNKGNFPGRFSGRQFSNSRSEMNVSTLELGDSALYLCASSVSGTGGETQYFGPGTRLLVL.

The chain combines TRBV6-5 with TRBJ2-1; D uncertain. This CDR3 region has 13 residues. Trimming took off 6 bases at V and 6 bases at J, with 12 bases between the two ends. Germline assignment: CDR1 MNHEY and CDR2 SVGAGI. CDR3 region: CASSRGPGNEQFF. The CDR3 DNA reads TGTGCCAGCAGCCGAGGTCCGGGCAATGAGCAGTTCTTC.

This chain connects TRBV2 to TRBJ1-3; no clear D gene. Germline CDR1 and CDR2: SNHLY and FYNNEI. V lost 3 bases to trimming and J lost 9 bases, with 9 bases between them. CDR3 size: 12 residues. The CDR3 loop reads CASSEGGVTIYF. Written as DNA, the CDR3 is TGTGCCAGCAGTGAGGGTGGAGTCACCATATATTTT. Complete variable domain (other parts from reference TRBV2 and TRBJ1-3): EPEVTQTPSHQVTQMGQEVILRCVPISNHLYFYWYRQILGQKVEFLVSFYNNEISEKSEIFDDQFSVERPDGSNFTLKIRSTKLEDSAMYFCASSEGGVTIYFGEGSWLTVV.

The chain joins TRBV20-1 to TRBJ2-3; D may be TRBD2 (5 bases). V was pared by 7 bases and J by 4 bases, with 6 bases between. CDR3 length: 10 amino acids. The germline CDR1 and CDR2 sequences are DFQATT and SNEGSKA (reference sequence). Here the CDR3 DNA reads TGCAGTGGCGGGCCAGATACGCAGTATTTT. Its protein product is CSGGPDTQYF.

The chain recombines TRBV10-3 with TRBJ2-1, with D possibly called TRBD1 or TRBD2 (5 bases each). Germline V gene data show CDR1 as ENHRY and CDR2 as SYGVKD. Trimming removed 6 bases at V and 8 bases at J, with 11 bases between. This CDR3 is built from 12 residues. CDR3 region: CAIRGDGDEQFF. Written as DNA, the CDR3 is TGTGCCATCAGGGGGGACGGGGATGAGCAGTTCTTC.

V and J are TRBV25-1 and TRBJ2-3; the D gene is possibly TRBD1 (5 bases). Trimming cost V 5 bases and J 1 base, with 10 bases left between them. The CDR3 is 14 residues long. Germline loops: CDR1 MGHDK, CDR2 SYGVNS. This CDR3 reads CASSPWGGTDTQYF. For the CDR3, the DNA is TGTGCCAGCAGTCCCTGGGGCGGCACAGATACGCAGTATTTT.

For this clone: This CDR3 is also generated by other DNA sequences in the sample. The chain's CDR3 is CASSFDGNYGYTF. The CDR3 nucleotides are TGCGCCAGCAGCTTCGACGGAAACTATGGCTACACCTTC. The rearrangement links TRBV5-1 to TRBJ1-2; unclear D gene. CDR3 length: 13 residues. With 2 bases removed from V and 2 bases from J, the gap between germline ends came to 7 bases. Germline CDR1 SGHRS, CDR2 YFSETQ.

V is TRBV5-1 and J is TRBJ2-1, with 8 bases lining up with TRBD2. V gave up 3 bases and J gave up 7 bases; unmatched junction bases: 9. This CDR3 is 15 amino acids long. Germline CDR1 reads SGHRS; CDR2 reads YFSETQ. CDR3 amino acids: CASSSGTRKANEQFF. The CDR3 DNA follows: TGCGCCAGCAGCTCGGGGACTAGGAAGGCGAATGAGCAGTTCTTC.

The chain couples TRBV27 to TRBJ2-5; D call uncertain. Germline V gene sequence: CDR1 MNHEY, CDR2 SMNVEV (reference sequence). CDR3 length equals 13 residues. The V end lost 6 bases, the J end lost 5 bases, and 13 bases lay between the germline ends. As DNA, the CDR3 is TGTGCCAGCAGGAAAGCTTCTTCGGAGACCCAGTACTTC. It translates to CASRKASSETQYF.

The CDR3 sequence is CASSLRTSGRYVSYEQYF. Written as DNA, the CDR3 is TGTGCCAGCAGCTTACGGACTAGCGGGAGGTATGTGTCCTACGAGCAGTACTTC. The chain is built from TRBV7-2 and TRBJ2-7; 14 bases are a match to TRBD2. V gave up 2 bases and J gave up 1 base; unmatched junction bases: 7. Germline values: CDR1 SGHTA, CDR2 FQGNSA. This CDR3 spans 18 amino acids.

CDR3: CASSPGVQGSYEQYF. The CDR3 region has the DNA TGTGCCAGCTCACCAGGGGTACAGGGGTCCTACGAGCAGTACTTC. The V and J genes are TRBV18 and TRBJ2-7, with 7 bases lining up with TRBD1. From germline, CDR1 is KGHSH and CDR2 LQKENI. This CDR3 spans 15 amino acids. The V and J ends lost 2 bases and 1 base, in that order; junction bases with no gene match: 5.

CDR3: CASRQGAATGELFF. The DNA for the CDR3 is TGTGCCAGCCGACAGGGGGCGGCCACCGGGGAGCTGTTTTTT. The chain recombines TRBV7-9 with TRBJ2-2; 10 bases match TRBD1. Germline V gene sequence: CDR1 SEHNR, CDR2 FQNEAQ (reference sequence). The trim removed 8 bases at V and 4 bases at J, leaving 4 bases unmatched. The CDR3 length is 14 residues. The variable domain in full, completed from reference TRBV7-9 and TRBJ2-2, reads DTGVSQNPRHKITKRGQNVTFRCDPISEHNRLYWYRQTLGQGPEFLTYFQNEAQLEKSRLLSDRFSAERPKGSFSTLEIQRTEQGDSAMYLCASRQGAATGELFFGEGSRLTVL.

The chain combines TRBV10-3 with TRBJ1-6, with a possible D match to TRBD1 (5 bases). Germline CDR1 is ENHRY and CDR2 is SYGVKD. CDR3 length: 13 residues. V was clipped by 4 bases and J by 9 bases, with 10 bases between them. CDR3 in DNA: TGTGCCATCAGTGGGGACGGTGGTTCACCCCTCCACTTT. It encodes CAISGDGGSPLHF.

For the CDR3, the DNA is TGCGCCAGCAGGGACGGAACGAACACCGGGGAGCTGTTTTTT. It yields the protein CASRDGTNTGELFF. The chain uses TRBV10-1 and TRBJ2-2; the D is unclear. The CDR3 sequence is 14 residues long. Germline CDR1 is WNHNN and CDR2 is SYGVQD (reference sequence). Trimming shortened V by 6 bases and J by 0 bases, and 8 bases separated the two germline ends.

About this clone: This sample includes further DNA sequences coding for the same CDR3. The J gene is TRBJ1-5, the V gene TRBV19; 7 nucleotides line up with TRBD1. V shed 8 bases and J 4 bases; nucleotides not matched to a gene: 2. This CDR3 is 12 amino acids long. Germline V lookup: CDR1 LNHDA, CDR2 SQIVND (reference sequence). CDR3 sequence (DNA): TGTGCCAGTGGACAGGAAAATCAGCCCCAGCATTTT. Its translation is CASGQENQPQHF.

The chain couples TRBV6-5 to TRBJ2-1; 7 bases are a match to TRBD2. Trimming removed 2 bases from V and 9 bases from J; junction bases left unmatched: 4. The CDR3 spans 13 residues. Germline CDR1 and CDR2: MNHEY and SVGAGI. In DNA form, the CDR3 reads TGTGCCAGCAGTTACGCGTGGGGGGGTGAGCAGTTCTTC. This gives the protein CASSYAWGGEQFF.

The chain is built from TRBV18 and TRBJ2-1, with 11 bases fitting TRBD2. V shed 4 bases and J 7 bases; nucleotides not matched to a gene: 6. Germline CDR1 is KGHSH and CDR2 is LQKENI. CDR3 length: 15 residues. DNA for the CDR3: TGTGCCAGCTCACTCGGGACTAGCGGTTTTAATGAGCAGTTCTTC. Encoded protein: CASSLGTSGFNEQFF. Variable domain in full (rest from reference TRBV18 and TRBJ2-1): NAGVMQNPRHLVRRRGQEARLRCSPMKGHSHVYWYRQLPEEGLKFMVYLQKENIIDESGMPKERFSAEFPKEGPSILRIQQVVRGDSAAYFCASSLGTSGFNEQFFGPGTRLTVL.

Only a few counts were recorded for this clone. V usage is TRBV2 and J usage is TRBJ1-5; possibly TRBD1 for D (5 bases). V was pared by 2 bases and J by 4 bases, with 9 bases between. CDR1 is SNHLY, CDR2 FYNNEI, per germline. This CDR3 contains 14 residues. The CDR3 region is CASSEQGFNQPQHF. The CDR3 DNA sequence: TGTGCCAGCAGTGAACAGGGTTTTAATCAGCCCCAGCATTTT. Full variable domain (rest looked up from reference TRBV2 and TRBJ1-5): EPEVTQTPSHQVTQMGQEVILRCVPISNHLYFYWYRQILGQKVEFLVSFYNNEISEKSEIFDDQFSVERPDGSNFTLKIRSTKLEDSAMYFCASSEQGFNQPQHFGDGTRLSIL.

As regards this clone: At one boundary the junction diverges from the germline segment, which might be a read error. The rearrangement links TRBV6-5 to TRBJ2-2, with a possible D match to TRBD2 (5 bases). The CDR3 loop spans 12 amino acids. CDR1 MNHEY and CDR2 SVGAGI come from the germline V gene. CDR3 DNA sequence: TGTGCCAGCATCTCAACGGACGGGGAGCCGTTTTTT. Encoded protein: CASISTDGEPFF.

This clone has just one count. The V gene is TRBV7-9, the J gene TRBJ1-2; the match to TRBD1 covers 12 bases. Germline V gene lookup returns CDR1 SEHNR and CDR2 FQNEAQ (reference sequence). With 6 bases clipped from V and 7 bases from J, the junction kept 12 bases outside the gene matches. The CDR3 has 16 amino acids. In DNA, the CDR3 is TGTGCCAGCAGTCCCCCTTTGGGACAGGGGGCGCGTGGCTACACCTTC. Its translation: CASSPPLGQGARGYTF.

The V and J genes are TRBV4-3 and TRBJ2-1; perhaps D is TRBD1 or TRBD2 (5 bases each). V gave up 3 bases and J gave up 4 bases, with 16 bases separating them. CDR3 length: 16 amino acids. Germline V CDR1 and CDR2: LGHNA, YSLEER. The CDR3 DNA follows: TGCGCCAGCAGCCATCCTGGGGGTCTGGCGTACAATGAGCAGTTCTTC. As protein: CASSHPGGLAYNEQFF.

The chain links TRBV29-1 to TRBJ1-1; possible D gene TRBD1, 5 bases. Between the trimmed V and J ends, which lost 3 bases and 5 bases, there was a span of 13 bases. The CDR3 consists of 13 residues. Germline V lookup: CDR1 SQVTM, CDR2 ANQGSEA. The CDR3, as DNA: TGCAGCGTTGATGGTTTGGGGGAAACTGAAGCTTTCTTT. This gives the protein CSVDGLGETEAFF. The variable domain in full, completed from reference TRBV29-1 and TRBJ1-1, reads SAVISQKPSRDICQRGTSLTIQCQVDSQVTMMFWYRQQPGQSLTLIATANQGSEATYESGFVIDKFPISRPNLTFSTLTVSNMSPEDSSIYLCSVDGLGETEAFFGQGTRLTVV.

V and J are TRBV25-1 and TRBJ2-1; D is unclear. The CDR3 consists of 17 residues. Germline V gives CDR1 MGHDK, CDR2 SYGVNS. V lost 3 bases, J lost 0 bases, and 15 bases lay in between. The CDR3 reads CASSDTPRADSYNEQFF. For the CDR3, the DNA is TGTGCCAGCAGTGACACCCCTCGGGCTGACTCCTACAATGAGCAGTTCTTC.

The CDR3 nucleotides read TGTGCCAGCAGCTTTTCGGACGGCAACTATGGCTACACCTTC. It yields the protein CASSFSDGNYGYTF. The V call is TRBV11-2, the J call TRBJ1-2; D uncertain. V gave up 3 bases and J gave up 2 bases, with 10 bases separating them. Germline CDR1 SGHAT, CDR2 FQNNGV. The CDR3 extends over 14 amino acids.

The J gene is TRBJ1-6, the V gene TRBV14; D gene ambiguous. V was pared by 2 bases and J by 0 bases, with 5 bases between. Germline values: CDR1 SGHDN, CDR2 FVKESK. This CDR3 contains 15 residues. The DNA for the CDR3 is TGTGCCAGCAGCCAACTCCTCTCCTATAATTCACCCCTCCACTTT. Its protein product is CASSQLLSYNSPLHF.

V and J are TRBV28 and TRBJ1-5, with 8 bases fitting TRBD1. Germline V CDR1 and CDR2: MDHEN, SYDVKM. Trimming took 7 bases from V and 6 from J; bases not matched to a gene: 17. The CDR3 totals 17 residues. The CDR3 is CASTLMTDRGGRQPQHF. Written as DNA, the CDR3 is TGTGCCAGCACACTCATGACCGACAGGGGCGGACGTCAGCCCCAGCATTTT.

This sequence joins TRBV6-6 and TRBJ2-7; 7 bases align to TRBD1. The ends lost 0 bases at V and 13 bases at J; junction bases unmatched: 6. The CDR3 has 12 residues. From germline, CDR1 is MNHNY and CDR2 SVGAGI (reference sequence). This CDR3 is CASSYSGTEFYF. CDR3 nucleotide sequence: TGTGCCAGCAGTTACTCGGGGACAGAGTTCTACTTC.

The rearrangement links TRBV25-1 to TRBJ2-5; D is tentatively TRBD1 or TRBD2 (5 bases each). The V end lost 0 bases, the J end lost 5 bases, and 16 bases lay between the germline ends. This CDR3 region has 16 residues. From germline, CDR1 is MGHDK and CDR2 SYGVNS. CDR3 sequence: CASSEYLAKPGETQYF. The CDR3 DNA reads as TGTGCCAGCAGTGAATATTTAGCGAAACCAGGGGAGACCCAGTACTTC.

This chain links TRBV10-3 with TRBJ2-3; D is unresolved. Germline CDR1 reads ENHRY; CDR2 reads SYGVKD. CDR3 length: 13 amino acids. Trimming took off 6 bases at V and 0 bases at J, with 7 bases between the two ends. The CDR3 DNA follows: TGTGCCATCAGACCCATGAGCACAGATACGCAGTATTTT. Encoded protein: CAIRPMSTDTQYF.

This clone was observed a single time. DNA of the CDR3: TGTGCCAGCAGTTTCGGAGATAAGGATACGCAGTATTTT. It translates to CASSFGDKDTQYF. The chain employs TRBV28 and TRBJ2-3, with D hard to call. Per germline, CDR1 MDHEN and CDR2 SYDVKM. V was cut by 3 bases and J by 6 bases, with 10 bases left in between. There are 13 residues in the CDR3.